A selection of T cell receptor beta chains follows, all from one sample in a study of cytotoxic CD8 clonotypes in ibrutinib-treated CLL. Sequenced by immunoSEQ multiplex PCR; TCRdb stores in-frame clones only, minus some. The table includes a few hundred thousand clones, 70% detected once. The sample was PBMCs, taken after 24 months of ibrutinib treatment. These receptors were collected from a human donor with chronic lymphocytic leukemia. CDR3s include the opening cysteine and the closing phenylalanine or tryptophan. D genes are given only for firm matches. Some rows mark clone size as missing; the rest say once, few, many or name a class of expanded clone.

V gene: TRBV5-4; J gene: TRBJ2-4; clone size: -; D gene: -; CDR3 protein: CACGAGLTNIQYF; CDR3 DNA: TGTGCCTGTGGGGCAGGGCTGACGAACATTCAGTACTTC
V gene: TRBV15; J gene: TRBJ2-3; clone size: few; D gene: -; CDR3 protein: CATSRVYTDTQYF; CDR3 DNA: TGTGCCACCAGCAGAGTTTACACAGATACGCAGTATTTT
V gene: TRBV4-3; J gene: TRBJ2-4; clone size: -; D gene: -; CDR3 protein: CASSQGRGVSKNIQYF; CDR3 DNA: TGCGCCAGCAGCCAAGGGCGGGGAGTCTCCAAAAACATTCAGTACTTC
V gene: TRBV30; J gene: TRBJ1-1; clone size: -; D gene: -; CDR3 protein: CAWGRRNTEAFF; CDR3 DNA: TGTGCCTGGGGTCGGAGGAACACTGAAGCTTTCTTT
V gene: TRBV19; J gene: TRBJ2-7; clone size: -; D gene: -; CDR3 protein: CASSIQTVHHLIPPYEQYF; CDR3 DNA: TGTGCCAGTAGTATTCAAACAGTTCACCACTTAATACCCCCCTACGAGCAGTACTTC
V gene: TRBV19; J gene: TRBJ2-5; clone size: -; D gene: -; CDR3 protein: CASAGASETQYF; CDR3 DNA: TGTGCCAGTGCAGGGGCTTCGGAGACCCAGTACTTC
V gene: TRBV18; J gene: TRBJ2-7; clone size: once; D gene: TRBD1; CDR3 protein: CASSLGTGGNYEQYF; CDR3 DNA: TGTGCCAGCTCACTCGGGACAGGGGGTAACTACGAGCAGTACTTC
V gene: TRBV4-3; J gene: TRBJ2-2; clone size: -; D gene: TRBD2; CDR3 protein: CASSQAGTSGHGAGELFF; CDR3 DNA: TGCGCCAGCAGCCAAGCAGGGACTAGCGGCCATGGGGCCGGGGAGCTGTTTTTT
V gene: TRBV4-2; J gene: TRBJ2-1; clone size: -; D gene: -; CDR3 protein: CASSQEGSGDYNEQFF; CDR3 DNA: TGTGCCAGCAGCCAAGAAGGTAGCGGAGACTACAATGAGCAGTTCTTC
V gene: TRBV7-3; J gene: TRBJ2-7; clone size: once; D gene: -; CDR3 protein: CASSLHGGAVYEQYF; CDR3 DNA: TGTGCCAGCAGCTTACACGGGGGCGCGGTATACGAGCAGTACTTC
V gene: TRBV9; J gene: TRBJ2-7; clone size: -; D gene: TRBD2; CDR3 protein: CASSVGTGGREQYF; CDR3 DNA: TGTGCCAGCAGCGTAGGAACGGGAGGACGGGAGCAGTACTTC
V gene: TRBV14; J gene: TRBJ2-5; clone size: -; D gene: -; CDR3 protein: CASSQIVETQYF; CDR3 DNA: TGTGCCAGCAGCCAAATCGTGGAGACCCAGTACTTC
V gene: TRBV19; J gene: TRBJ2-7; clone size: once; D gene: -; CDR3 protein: CASPCKGSSYEQYF; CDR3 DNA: TGTGCCAGCCCATGTAAGGGGAGCTCCTACGAGCAGTACTTC
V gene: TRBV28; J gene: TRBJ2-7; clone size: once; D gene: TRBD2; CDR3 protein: CASSLAGGPREQYF; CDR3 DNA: TGTGCCAGCAGTTTGGCGGGAGGGCCACGGGAGCAGTACTTC
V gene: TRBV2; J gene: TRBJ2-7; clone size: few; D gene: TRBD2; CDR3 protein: CASSPGLAAGEQYF; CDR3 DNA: TGTGCCAGCAGCCCGGGACTAGCGGCGGGGGAGCAGTACTTC
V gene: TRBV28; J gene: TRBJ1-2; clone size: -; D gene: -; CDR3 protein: CASSTRGSVVHGYTF; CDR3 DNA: TGTGCCAGCAGCACCCGGGGATCTGTCGTTCATGGCTACACCTTC
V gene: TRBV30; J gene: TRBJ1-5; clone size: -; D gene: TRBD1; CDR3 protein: CAWSGLGQGSQPQHF; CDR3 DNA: TGTGCCTGGAGCGGACTCGGACAGGGGTCTCAGCCCCAGCATTTT
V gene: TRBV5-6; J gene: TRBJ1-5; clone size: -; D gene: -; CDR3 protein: CASSLWRDPNNQPQHF; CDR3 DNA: TGTGCCAGCAGCTTGTGGCGCGACCCTAACAATCAGCCCCAGCATTTT
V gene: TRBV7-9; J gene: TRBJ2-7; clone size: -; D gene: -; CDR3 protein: CASSSAIAEPYEQYF; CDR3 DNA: TGTGCCAGCAGTTCGGCTATAGCGGAGCCCTACGAGCAGTACTTC
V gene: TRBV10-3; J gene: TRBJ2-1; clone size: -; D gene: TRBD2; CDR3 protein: CAISDNLSGRVSYNEQFF; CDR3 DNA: TGTGCCATCAGTGACAACCTAAGCGGGAGGGTTTCCTACAATGAGCAGTTCTTC